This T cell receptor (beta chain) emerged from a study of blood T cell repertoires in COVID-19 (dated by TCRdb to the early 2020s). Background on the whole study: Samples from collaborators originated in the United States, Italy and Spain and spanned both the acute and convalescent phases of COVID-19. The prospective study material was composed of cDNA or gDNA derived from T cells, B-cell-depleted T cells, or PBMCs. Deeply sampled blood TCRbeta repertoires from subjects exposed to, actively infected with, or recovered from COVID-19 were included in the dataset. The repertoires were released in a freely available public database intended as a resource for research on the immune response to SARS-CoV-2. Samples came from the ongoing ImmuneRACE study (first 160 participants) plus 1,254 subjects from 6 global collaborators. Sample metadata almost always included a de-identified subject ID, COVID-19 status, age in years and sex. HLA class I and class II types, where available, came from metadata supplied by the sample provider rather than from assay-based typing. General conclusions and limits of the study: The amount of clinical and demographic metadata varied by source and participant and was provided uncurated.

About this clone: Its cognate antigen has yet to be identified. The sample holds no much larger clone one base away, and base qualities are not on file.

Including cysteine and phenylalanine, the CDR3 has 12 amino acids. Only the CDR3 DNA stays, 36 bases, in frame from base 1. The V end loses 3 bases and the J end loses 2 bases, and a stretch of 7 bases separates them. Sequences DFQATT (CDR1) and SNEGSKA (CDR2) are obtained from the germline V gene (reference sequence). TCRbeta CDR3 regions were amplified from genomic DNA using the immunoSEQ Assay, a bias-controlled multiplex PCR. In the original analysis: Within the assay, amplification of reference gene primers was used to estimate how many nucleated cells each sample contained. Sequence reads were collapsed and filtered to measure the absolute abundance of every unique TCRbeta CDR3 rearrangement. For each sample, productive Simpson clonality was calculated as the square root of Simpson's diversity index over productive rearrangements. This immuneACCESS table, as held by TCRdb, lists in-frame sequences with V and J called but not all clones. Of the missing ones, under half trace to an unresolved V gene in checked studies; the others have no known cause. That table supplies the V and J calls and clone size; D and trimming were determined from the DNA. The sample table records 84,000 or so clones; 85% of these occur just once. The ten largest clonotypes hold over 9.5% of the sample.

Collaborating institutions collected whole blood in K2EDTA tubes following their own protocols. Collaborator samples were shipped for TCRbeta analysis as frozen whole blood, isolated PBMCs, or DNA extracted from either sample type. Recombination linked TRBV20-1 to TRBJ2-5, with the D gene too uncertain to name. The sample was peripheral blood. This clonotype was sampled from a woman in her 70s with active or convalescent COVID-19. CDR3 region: CSASLEQETQYF. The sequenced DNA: TGCAGTGCTAGTTTAGAACAAGAGACCCAGTACTTC.